This is a list of T cell receptor beta chains from one sample in a study of beta chain features in type 1 diabetes. Sequencing was performed with immunoSEQ multiplex PCR; in TCRdb, only in-frame clones are kept and a portion is missing. The repertoire holds fewer than 500,000 clones, 11% to 15% seen once, with around 0.035% in the top ten. Source material: naive CD4+ T cells from blood. The receptors shown here come from a man younger than 40 in good health. The CDR3 runs from the conserved cysteine through the conserved F or W. The D gene is left open where the match is weak. Size is stated for part of the rows, as once, few or many counts, or as a class when the clone is expanded.

TRBV25-1	TRBJ1-2	TRBD1	few	CASSAGTGGSYGYTF	TGTGCCAGCAGTGCCGGGACAGGGGGTAGCTATGGCTACACCTTC
TRBV9	TRBJ1-5	.	.	CASSVSPGPHSNQPQHF	TGTGCCAGCAGCGTATCCCCGGGACCTCATAGCAATCAGCCCCAGCATTTT
TRBV18	TRBJ2-6	TRBD2	few	CASSPMLGSGSYGANVLTF	TGTGCCAGCTCACCAATGCTGGGCAGCGGGAGTTATGGGGCCAACGTCCTGACTTTC
TRBV11-3	TRBJ2-2	TRBD1	.	CASSLGRRDRDTGELFF	TGTGCCAGCAGCTTAGGCCGCCGGGACAGGGACACCGGGGAGCTGTTTTTT
TRBV29-1	TRBJ2-1	.	few	CSVEFPISRNEQFF	TGCAGCGTTGAATTCCCTATCTCTCGCAATGAGCAGTTCTTC
TRBV29-1	TRBJ1-1	.	few	CSVGLLGARGTEAFF	TGCAGCGTTGGCCTTCTGGGGGCGAGGGGAACTGAAGCTTTCTTT
TRBV23-1	TRBJ1-6	TRBD1	.	CASSQWDRGWDSPLHF	TGCGCCAGCAGTCAATGGGACAGGGGGTGGGATTCACCCCTCCACTTT
TRBV9	TRBJ2-1	TRBD2	.	CASSVRGLAWNEQFF	TGTGCCAGCAGCGTTAGGGGACTAGCCTGGAATGAGCAGTTCTTC
TRBV18	TRBJ1-2	.	few	CASSHSTYGYTF	TGTGCCAGCTCCCACAGCACCTATGGCTACACCTTC
TRBV7-6	TRBJ2-2	.	few	CASSLGLRGELFF	TGTGCCAGCAGCTTAGGGTTACGCGGGGAGCTGTTTTTT
TRBV5-1	TRBJ2-5	TRBD2	few	CASSFLAGYQETQYF	TGCGCCAGCAGCTTCCTAGCGGGGTACCAAGAGACCCAGTACTTC
TRBV21-1	TRBJ2-4	.	few	CASSKALEREGNDPPVAKNIQYF	TGTGCCAGCAGCAAAGCGCTGGAACGGGAAGGGAACGATCCACCTGTAGCCAAAAACATTCAGTACTTC
TRBV5-1	TRBJ2-1	TRBD2	few	CASSLVVAGNDEQFF	TGCGCCAGCAGCTTGGTGGTAGCGGGGAACGATGAGCAGTTCTTC
TRBV9	TRBJ2-6	.	.	CASSVAPDVRANVLTF	TGTGCCAGCAGCGTAGCCCCGGACGTGAGGGCCAACGTCCTGACTTTC
TRBV19	TRBJ2-1	TRBD2	.	CASRKGGRERNEQFF	TGTGCCAGCAGAAAGGGTGGGCGGGAGAGGAATGAGCAGTTCTTC
TRBV30	TRBJ2-3	.	.	CAQASGGGDTQYF	TGTGCCCAAGCTAGCGGAGGGGGAGATACGCAGTATTTT
TRBV6-5	TRBJ2-2	.	few	CASSPGTANTGELFF	TGTGCCAGCAGTCCCGGGACGGCAAACACCGGGGAGCTGTTTTTT
TRBV7-2	TRBJ2-3	.	few	CASSLGRSDTQYF	TGTGCCAGCAGCTTAGGACGCAGCGATACGCAGTATTTT
TRBV29-1	TRBJ2-3	TRBD2	few	CSVAKAGGPSDTQYF	TGCAGCGTTGCCAAAGCGGGAGGGCCATCAGATACGCAGTATTTT
TRBV5-1	TRBJ2-1	.	.	CASSIGTNNEQFF	TGCGCCAGCAGCATCGGGACGAACAATGAGCAGTTCTTC
TRBV4-3	TRBJ1-5	.	few	CASSQDLESQPQHF	TGCGCCAGCAGCCAAGATCTCGAGAGTCAGCCCCAGCATTTT
TRBV7-9	TRBJ1-4	.	.	CASGKGPEKLFF	TGTGCCAGTGGCAAGGGTCCCGAAAAACTGTTTTTT
TRBV18	TRBJ2-3	.	.	CASSRQAASTDTQYF	TGTGCCAGCTCACGACAGGCCGCTAGCACAGATACGCAGTATTTT
TRBV2	TRBJ1-6	TRBD1	few	CASSRQGPGAPLHF	TGTGCCAGCAGTCGACAGGGGCCTGGAGCACCCCTCCACTTT
TRBV5-6	TRBJ2-3	.	.	CASSSGLTDTQYF	TGTGCCAGCAGCTCTGGACTCACAGATACGCAGTATTTT
TRBV6-4	TRBJ2-1	.	few	CASSVGVREKQFF	TGTGCCAGCAGTGTGGGGGTCAGGGAAAAGCAGTTCTTC
TRBV25-1	TRBJ2-3	TRBD1	.	CASSDRGRFTDTQYF	TGTGCCAGCAGTGACAGGGGGCGATTCACAGATACGCAGTATTTT
TRBV29-1	TRBJ1-2	.	few	CSVVSLSKNYGYTF	TGCAGCGTTGTATCTCTTAGCAAGAACTATGGCTACACCTTC
TRBV28	TRBJ1-6	TRBD1	.	CASSFLADRDYNSPLHF	TGTGCCAGCAGTTTCCTGGCGGACAGGGACTATAATTCACCCCTCCACTTT
TRBV7-9	TRBJ1-5	.	.	CASSHGGQDNQPQHF	TGTGCCAGCAGCCATGGTGGCCAGGATAATCAGCCCCAGCATTTT
TRBV30	TRBJ2-1	.	few	CAWSVRLYNEQFF	TGTGCCTGGAGTGTACGGCTCTACAATGAGCAGTTCTTC
TRBV29-1	TRBJ2-5	.	.	CSVEGGPLIETQYF	TGCAGCGTTGAGGGCGGGCCGCTGATAGAGACCCAGTACTTC
TRBV4-1	TRBJ1-1	.	few	CASSQVPRVTEAFF	TGCGCCAGCAGCCAAGTCCCCAGGGTCACTGAAGCTTTCTTT
TRBV9	TRBJ2-2	.	few	CASSALVNTGELFF	TGTGCCAGCAGCGCATTAGTGAACACCGGGGAGCTGTTTTTT
TRBV6-5	TRBJ2-5	TRBD2	.	CASSAPGLAEKTQYF	TGTGCCAGCAGTGCCCCGGGACTAGCGGAAAAGACCCAGTACTTC
TRBV5-4	TRBJ1-5	TRBD1	.	CASSHPGGHQPQHF	TGTGCCAGCAGCCACCCAGGGGGCCATCAGCCCCAGCATTTT
TRBV30	TRBJ2-1	.	.	CAWRDSGFGDEQFF	TGTGCCTGGAGGGACTCCGGCTTTGGCGATGAGCAGTTCTTC
TRBV13	TRBJ2-1	.	few	CASSLFLSRSYNEQFF	TGTGCCAGCAGCTTATTTCTAAGCCGCTCTTACAATGAGCAGTTCTTC
TRBV7-2	TRBJ2-7	TRBD2	.	CASSLRAPTSGVSYEQYF	TGTGCCAGCAGCTTAAGGGCCCCGACTAGCGGAGTCTCCTACGAGCAGTACTTC
TRBV29-1	TRBJ2-3	.	few	CSVEGIEGDTQYF	TGCAGCGTGGAGGGGATTGAGGGAGATACGCAGTATTTT
TRBV11-3	TRBJ2-3	.	few	CASSPAGDTQYF	TGTGCCAGCAGCCCTGCGGGAGATACGCAGTATTTT
TRBV30	TRBJ1-5	.	.	CAWTTGISNQPQHF	TGTGCCTGGACGACCGGGATCAGCAATCAGCCCCAGCATTTT
TRBV7-9	TRBJ1-2	.	few	CASSPPGPTRDGYTF	TGTGCCAGCAGCCCCCCCGGTCCGACTCGGGATGGCTACACCTTC
TRBV9	TRBJ1-1	.	few	CASSLESGTEAFF	TGTGCCAGCAGCCTGGAGTCGGGCACTGAAGCTTTCTTT
TRBV25-1	TRBJ2-7	.	few	CASKEGLREQYF	TGTGCCAGCAAGGAGGGGCTGCGCGAGCAGTACTTC
TRBV25-1	TRBJ1-1	.	.	CASSPLTGEAFF	TGTGCCAGCAGCCCCTTAACAGGCGAAGCTTTCTTT
TRBV10-3	TRBJ2-2	.	.	CAISQRTEDGELFF	TGTGCCATCAGTCAAAGGACAGAGGACGGGGAGCTGTTTTTT
TRBV7-2	TRBJ2-7	TRBD1	.	CASSLGQEPYEQYF	TGTGCCAGCAGCTTGGGACAGGAGCCCTACGAGCAGTACTTC
TRBV2	TRBJ2-6	.	few	CASSPLGANVLTF	TGTGCCAGCAGTCCCTTAGGAGCCAACGTCCTGACTTTC
TRBV7-2	TRBJ1-2	.	few	CASSSNTGSLGYTF	TGTGCCAGCAGCTCGAACACAGGTTCCCTGGGCTACACCTTC
TRBV30	TRBJ1-1	.	few	CAWSPGLNTEAFF	TGTGCCTGGAGTCCCGGTCTGAACACTGAAGCTTTCTTT
TRBV7-2	TRBJ2-3	TRBD2	.	CASSFQASGGARDTQYF	TGTGCCAGCTCTTTCCAGGCTAGCGGGGGGGCCAGAGATACGCAGTATTTT
TRBV6-5	TRBJ2-2	.	few	CASSKQGAGGELFF	TGTGCCAGCAGTAAACAGGGAGCGGGCGGGGAGCTGTTTTTT
TRBV29-1	TRBJ2-7	.	few	CSVEDQVSRYF	TGCAGCGTTGAAGATCAGGTTAGCCGGTACTTC
TRBV14	TRBJ1-2	.	few	CASSPRGQGRINYGYTF	TGTGCCAGCAGCCCTCGCGGTCAGGGGCGTATTAACTATGGCTACACCTTC
TRBV4-1	TRBJ1-6	.	.	CASSRFRDNSPLHF	TGCGCCAGCAGCCGGTTTAGGGATAATTCACCCCTCCACTTT
TRBV5-1	TRBJ2-7	TRBD1	few	CASSFGQGGYEQYF	TGCGCCAGCAGCTTCGGACAGGGCGGGTACGAGCAGTACTTC